The clone carrying this T cell receptor (beta chain) was counted a few times. Its antigen is not known. This record belongs to a study of shared clonotypes between healthy human individuals. Study results and limitations: In contrast to clonotypes shared by all four donors, non-shared clonotypes had lower generation probabilities. Among donors, the sharing of clonotypes was expected to be influenced by sequencing depth.

The method was immunoSEQ multiplex PCR; TCRdb's version includes in-frame clones alone and lacks a portion of them. Among millions of clones, roughly 95% were seen once, and the ten largest hold 0.13%. The investigators split CD4+ cells into a CD45RA+ naive subset and a CD45RA-negative memory subset. The source of this sequence is a man between 18 and 29 years old in good health. The sample was naive CD4+ T cells sorted from blood. The subset denotes: CD45RA+ positively selected.

The CDR3 nucleotides are TGTGCCAGCTCACCAAGCACTACGATTGAAGCTTTCTTT. This sequence encodes CASSPSTTIEAFF. This chain uses TRBV18 with TRBJ1-1; D gene unclear. V lost 2 bases and J lost 7, with 11 bases in between. Per germline, CDR1 KGHSH and CDR2 LQKENI. This CDR3 is 13 amino acids long. The full variable domain, rest sourced from reference TRBV18 and TRBJ1-1, is NAGVMQNPRHLVRRRGQEARLRCSPMKGHSHVYWYRQLPEEGLKFMVYLQKENIIDESGMPKERFSAEFPKEGPSILRIQQVVRGDSAAYFCASSPSTTIEAFFGQGTRLTVV.